Following are 6 T cell receptor beta chains from one sample sequenced in a study of blood T cell repertoires in COVID-19. The method was immunoSEQ multiplex PCR; TCRdb's version includes in-frame clones alone and lacks a portion of them. Counted here are more than 300,000 clones, nearly 90% occurring once; the ten biggest clones make up around 0.93%. Sequencing was carried out using peripheral blood. These receptors came from a woman aged 40 to 49 with COVID-19, enrolled during active disease.

The genes are TRBV19 and TRBJ1-3; D not resolved. The CDR3 loop spans 14 amino acids. Germline CDR1 reads LNHDA; CDR2 reads SQIVND (reference sequence). The germline V and J ends were trimmed by 3 bases and 2 bases, with 8 bases remaining between them. Written as DNA, the CDR3 is TGTGCCAGTAGTATGAGGCCAGCTGGAAACACCATATATTTT. It translates to CASSMRPAGNTIYF.

V usage is TRBV27 and J usage is TRBJ1-5; D perhaps matches TRBD1 (5 bases). The CDR3 runs to 14 residues. Trimming stripped 4 bases from V and 1 base from J, with 8 bases between. Germline assignment: CDR1 MNHEY and CDR2 SMNVEV (reference sequence). The CDR3 nucleotides read TGTGCCAGCAGTTCTAGACAGAGCAATCAGCCCCAGCATTTT. This gives the protein CASSSRQSNQPQHF.

J is TRBJ1-2 and V is TRBV29-1; D is uncertain. Germline CDR1 and CDR2: SQVTM and ANQGSEA. V lost 3 bases and J lost 7, with 9 bases in between. The CDR3 contains 11 residues. The CDR3 is CSVERESGYTF. The CDR3 nucleotides read TGCAGCGTTGAGAGGGAATCTGGCTACACCTTC.

The rearrangement uses TRBV15 and TRBJ2-7; D unclear. Looked up from germline, CDR1 is LNHNV and CDR2 is YYDKDF (reference sequence). Trimming took off 5 bases at V and 0 bases at J, with 5 bases between the two ends. CDR3 size: 12 residues. The chain's CDR3 is CATSRNSYEQYF. For the CDR3, the DNA is TGTGCCACCAGCCGTAACTCCTACGAGCAGTACTTC.

The chain couples TRBV14 to TRBJ2-5; D is unresolved. This CDR3 is built from 14 residues. V lost 5 bases, J lost 7 bases, and 17 bases lay in between. The V gene's germline CDR1 is SGHDN and CDR2 FVKESK. The CDR3 reads CASSKAAYTGTQYF. The CDR3 nucleotides are TGTGCCAGCAGCAAAGCTGCCTACACGGGGACCCAGTACTTC.

The J gene is TRBJ2-3, the V gene TRBV27; D is unresolved. V was shortened by 7 bases and J by 6 bases, with 17 bases between the two germline ends. Germline-derived CDR1 and CDR2 are MNHEY and SMNVEV (reference sequence). The length of the CDR3 is 14 residues. The CDR3 bases are TGTGCCAGCAATCAGCCGGGTCAATGGGATACGCAGTATTTT. Amino acid sequence: CASNQPGQWDTQYF.